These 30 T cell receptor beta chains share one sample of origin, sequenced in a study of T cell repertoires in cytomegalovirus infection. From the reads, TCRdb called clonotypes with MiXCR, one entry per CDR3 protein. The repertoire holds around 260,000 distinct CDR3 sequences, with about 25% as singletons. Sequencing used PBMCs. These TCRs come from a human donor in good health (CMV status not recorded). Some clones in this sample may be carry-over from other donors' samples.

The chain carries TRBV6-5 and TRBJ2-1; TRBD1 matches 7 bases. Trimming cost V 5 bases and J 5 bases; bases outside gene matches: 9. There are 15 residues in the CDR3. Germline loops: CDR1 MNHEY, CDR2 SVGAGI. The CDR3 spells CASSLETGYNNEQFF. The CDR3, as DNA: TGTGCCAGCAGTCTCGAGACAGGGTACAACAATGAGCAGTTCTTC.

In DNA form, the CDR3 reads TGTGCCAGCAGTTTCCGGTCTACCCGGGGGTCTAGTCAGCCCCAGCATTTT. Its translation is CASSFRSTRGSSQPQHF. The chain uses TRBV28 and TRBJ1-5, with D maybe TRBD1 (5 bases). CDR1 is MDHEN and CDR2 is SYDVKM in the germline V gene. V was shortened by 3 bases and J by 6 bases, with 21 bases between the two germline ends. The CDR3 spans 17 residues.

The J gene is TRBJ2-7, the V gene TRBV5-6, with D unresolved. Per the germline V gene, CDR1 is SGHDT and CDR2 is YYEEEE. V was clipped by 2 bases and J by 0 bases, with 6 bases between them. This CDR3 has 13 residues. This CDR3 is CASSFTVSYEQYF. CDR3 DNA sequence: TGTGCCAGCAGCTTTACGGTCTCCTACGAGCAGTACTTC.

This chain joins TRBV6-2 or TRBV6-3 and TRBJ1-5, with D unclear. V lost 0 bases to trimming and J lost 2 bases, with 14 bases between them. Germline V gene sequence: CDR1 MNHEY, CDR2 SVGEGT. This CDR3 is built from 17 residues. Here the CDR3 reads CASSYSTSAGGNQPQHF. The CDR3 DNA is TGTGCCAGCAGTTACTCCACATCGGCTGGGGGCAATCAGCCCCAGCATTTT.

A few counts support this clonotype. The CDR3 region is CASSPGGTGIYEQYF. The CDR3 DNA is TGTGCCAGCAGCCCAGGTGGGACAGGGATTTACGAGCAGTACTTC. This sequence joins TRBV11-2 and TRBJ2-7; 9 positions agree with TRBD1. The CDR3 has 15 residues. The junction had 9 bases not matched to a gene; V was cut back by 5 bases and J by 4 bases. Germline V gives CDR1 SGHAT, CDR2 FQNNGV.

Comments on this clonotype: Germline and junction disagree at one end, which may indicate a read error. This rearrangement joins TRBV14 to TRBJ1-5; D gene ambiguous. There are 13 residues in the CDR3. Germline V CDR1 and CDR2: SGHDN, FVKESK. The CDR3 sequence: CASSQDRNQTQHF. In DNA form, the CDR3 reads TGTGCCAGCAGCCAAGATCGAAATCAGACCCAGCATTTT.

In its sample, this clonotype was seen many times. The DNA for the CDR3 is TGTGCCAGCAGCTTAGATGGGGACAGCGGGGGAGGCTACACCTTC. Its protein product is CASSLDGDSGGGYTF. The chain carries TRBV7-2 and TRBJ1-2, with 7 bases fitting TRBD1. This CDR3 has 15 residues. Trimming removed 1 base from V and 8 bases from J; junction bases left unmatched: 10. Germline CDR1 reads SGHTA; CDR2 reads FQGNSA. Full variable domain (remainder filled in from reference TRBV7-2 and TRBJ1-2): GAGVSQSPSNKVTEKGKDVELRCDPISGHTALYWYRQSLGQGLEFLIYFQGNSAPDKSGLPSDRFSAERTGGSVSTLTIQRTQQEDSAVYLCASSLDGDSGGGYTFGSGTRLTVV.

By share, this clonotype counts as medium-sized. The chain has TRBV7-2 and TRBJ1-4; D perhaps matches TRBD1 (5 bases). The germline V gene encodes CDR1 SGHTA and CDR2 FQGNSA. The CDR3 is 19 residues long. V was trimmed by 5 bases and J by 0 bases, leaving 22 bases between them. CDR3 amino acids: CASSPVRSSTAATNEKLFF. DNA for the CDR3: TGTGCCAGCAGCCCCGTAAGGTCTTCGACAGCAGCAACTAATGAAAAACTGTTTTTT. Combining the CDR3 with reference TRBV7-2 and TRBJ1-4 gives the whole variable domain GAGVSQSPSNKVTEKGKDVELRCDPISGHTALYWYRQSLGQGLEFLIYFQGNSAPDKSGLPSDRFSAERTGGSVSTLTIQRTQQEDSAVYLCASSPVRSSTAATNEKLFFGSGTQLSVL.

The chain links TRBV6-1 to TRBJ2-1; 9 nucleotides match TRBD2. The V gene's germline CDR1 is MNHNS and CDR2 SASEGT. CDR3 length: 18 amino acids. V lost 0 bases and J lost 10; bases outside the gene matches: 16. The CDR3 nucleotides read TGTGCCAGCAGTGAAGCGCTTCTATTGGCGGGGGGGCCGTTAGAGCAGTTCTTC. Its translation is CASSEALLLAGGPLEQFF.

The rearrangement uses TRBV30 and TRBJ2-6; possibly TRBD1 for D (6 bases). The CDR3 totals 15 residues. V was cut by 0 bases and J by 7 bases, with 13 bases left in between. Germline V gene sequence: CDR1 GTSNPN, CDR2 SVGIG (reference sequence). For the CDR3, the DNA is TGTGCCTGGAGTGTACCCCAGGGGATAGCCAACGTCCTGACTTTC. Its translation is CAWSVPQGIANVLTF.

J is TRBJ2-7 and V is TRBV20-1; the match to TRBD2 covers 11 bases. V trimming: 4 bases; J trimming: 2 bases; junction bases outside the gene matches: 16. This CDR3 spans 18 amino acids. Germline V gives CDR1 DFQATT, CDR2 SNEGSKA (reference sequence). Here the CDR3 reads CSATSSGRLTQITYEQYF. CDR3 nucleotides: TGCAGTGCTACGTCTAGCGGGAGGCTCACGCAAATTACCTACGAGCAGTACTTC.

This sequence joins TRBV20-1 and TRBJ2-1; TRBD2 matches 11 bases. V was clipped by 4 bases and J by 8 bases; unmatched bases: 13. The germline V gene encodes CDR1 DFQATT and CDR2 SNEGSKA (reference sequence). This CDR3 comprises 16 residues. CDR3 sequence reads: CSANSVSGRATHEQFF. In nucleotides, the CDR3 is TGCAGTGCTAACTCTGTTAGCGGGAGGGCCACGCATGAGCAGTTCTTC.

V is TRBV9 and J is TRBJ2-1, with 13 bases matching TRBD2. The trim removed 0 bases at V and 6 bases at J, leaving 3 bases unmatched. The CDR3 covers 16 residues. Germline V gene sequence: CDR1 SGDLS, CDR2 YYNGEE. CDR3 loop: CASSVAWTSGGNEQFF. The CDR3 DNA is TGTGCCAGCAGCGTAGCATGGACTAGCGGGGGCAATGAGCAGTTCTTC.

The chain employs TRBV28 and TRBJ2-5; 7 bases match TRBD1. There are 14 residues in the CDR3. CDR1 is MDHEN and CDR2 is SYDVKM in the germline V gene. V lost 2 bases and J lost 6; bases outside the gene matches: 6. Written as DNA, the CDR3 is TGTGCCAGCAGTTTAAACAGGGGCATGAAGACCCAGTACTTC. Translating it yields CASSLNRGMKTQYF.

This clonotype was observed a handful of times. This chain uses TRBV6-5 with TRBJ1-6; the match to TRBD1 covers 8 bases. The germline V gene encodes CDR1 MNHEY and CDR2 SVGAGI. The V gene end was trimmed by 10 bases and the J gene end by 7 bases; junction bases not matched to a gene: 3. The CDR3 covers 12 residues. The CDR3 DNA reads TGTGCCACCGGACAGGGAAATTCACCCCTCCACTTT. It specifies CATGQGNSPLHF.

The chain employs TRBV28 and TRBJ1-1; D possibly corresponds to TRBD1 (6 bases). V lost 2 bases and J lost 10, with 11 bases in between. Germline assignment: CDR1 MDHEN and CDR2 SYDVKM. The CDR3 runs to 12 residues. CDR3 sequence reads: CASSLMRGGAFF. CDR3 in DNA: TGTGCCAGCAGTTTAATGAGGGGGGGAGCTTTCTTT.

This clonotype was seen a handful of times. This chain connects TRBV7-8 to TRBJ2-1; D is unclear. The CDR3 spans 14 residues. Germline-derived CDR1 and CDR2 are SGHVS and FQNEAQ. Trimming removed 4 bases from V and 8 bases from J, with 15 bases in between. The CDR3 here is CASSYRFAVDEQFF. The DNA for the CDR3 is TGTGCCAGCAGCTACCGTTTCGCGGTGGATGAGCAGTTCTTC. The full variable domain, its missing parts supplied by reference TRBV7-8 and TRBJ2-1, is GAGVSQSPRYKVAKRGQDVALRCDPISGHVSLFWYQQALGQGPEFLTYFQNEAQLDKSGLPSDRFFAERPEGSVSTLKIQRTQQEDSAVYLCASSYRFAVDEQFFGPGTRLTVL.

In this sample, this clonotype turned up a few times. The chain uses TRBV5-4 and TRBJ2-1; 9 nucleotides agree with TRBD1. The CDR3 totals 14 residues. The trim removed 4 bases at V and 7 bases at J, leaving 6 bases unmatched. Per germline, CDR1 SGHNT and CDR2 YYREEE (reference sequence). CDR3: CASSLQGQGNEQFF. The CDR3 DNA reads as TGTGCCAGCAGCCTCCAGGGACAGGGTAATGAGCAGTTCTTC.

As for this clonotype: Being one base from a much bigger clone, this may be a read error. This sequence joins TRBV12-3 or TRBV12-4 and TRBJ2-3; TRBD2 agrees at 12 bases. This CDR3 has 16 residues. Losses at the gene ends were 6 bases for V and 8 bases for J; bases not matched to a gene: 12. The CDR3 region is CASSWTSGDHGSTQYF. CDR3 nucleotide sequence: TGTGCCAGCAGCTGGACTAGCGGGGATCACGGGAGTACGCAGTATTTT.

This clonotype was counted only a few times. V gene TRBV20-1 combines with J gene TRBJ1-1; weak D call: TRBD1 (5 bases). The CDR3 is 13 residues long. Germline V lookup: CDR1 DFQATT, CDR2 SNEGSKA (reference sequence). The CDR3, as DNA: TGCACCTCCCAACCGGGGGGGATGACTGAAGCTTTCTTT. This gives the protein CTSQPGGMTEAFF.

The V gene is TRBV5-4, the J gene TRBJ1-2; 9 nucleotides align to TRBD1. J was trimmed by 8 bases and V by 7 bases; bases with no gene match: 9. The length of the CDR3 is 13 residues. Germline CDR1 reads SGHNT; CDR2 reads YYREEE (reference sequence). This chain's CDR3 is CASFPGQGSGYTF. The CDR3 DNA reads TGTGCCAGCTTTCCGGGACAGGGTTCCGGCTACACCTTC.

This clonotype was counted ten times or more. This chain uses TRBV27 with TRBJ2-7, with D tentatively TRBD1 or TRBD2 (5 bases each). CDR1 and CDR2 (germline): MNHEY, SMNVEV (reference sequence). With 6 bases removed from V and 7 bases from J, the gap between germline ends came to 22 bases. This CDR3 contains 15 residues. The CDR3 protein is CASSIMGGTLGEQYF. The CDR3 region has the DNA TGTGCCAGCAGCATTATGGGTGGGACCTTGGGGGAGCAGTACTTC.

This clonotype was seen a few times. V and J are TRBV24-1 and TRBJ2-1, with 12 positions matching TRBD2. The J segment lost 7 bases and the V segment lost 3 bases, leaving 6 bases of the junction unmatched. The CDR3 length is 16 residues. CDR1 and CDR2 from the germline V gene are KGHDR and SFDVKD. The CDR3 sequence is CATSDVTSGSSNEQFF. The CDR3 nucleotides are TGTGCCACCAGTGATGTGACTAGCGGGAGTAGTAATGAGCAGTTCTTC.

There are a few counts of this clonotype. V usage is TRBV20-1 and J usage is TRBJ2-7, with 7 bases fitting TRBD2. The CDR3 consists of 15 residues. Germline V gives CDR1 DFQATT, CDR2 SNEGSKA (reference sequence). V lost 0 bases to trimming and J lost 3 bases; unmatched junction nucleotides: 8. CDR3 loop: CSARDGGSTGYEQYF. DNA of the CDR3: TGCAGTGCTAGAGACGGCGGGAGTACCGGCTACGAGCAGTACTTC.

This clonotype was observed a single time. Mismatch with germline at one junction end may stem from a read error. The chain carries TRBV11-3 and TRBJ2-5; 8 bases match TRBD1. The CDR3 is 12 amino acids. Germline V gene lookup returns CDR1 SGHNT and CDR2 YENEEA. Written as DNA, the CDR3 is TGTGCCAGCAGCGCGACAGGGGAGACCCATTACTTC. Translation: CASSATGETHYF.

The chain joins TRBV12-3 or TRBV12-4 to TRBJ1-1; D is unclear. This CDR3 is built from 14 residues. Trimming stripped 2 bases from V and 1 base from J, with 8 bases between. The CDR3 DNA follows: TGTGCCAGCAGTTTATTGGCGGCGAACACTGAAGCTTTCTTT. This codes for CASSLLAANTEAFF.

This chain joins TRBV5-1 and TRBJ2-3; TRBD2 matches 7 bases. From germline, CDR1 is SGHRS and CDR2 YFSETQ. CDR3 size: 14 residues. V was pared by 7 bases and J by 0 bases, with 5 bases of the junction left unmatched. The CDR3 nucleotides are TGCGCCAGCGGCGAGCGGGGTAGCACAGATACGCAGTATTTT. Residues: CASGERGSTDTQYF.

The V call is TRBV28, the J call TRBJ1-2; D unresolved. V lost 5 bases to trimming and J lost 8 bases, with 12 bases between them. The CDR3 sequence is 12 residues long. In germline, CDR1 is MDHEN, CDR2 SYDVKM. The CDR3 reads CASSARLGGYTF. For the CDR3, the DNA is TGTGCCAGCAGTGCTAGACTGGGGGGCTACACCTTC.

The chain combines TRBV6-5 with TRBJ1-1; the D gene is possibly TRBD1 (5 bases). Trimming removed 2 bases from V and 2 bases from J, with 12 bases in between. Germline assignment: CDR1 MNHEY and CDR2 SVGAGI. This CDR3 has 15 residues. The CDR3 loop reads CASSYQGRFNTEAFF. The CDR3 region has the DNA TGTGCCAGCAGTTACCAGGGACGGTTTAACACTGAAGCTTTCTTT.

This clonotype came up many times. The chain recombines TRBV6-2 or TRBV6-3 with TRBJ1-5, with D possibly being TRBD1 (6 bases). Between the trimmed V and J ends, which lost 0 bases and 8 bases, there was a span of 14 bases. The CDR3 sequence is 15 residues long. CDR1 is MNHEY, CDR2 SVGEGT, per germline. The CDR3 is CASSYSGDTPEPQHF. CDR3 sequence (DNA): TGTGCCAGCAGTTACTCTGGGGACACACCTGAGCCCCAGCATTTT.